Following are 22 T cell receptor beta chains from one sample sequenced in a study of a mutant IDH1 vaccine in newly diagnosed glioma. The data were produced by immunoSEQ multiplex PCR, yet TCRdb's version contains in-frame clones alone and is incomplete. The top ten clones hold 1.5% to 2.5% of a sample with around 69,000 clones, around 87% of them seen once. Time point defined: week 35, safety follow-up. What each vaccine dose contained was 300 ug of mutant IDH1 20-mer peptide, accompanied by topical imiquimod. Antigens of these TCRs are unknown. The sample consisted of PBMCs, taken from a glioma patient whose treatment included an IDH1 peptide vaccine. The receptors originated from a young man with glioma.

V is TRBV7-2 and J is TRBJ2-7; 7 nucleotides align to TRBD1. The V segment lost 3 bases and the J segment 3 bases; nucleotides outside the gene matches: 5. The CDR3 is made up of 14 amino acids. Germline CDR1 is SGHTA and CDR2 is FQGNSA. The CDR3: CASSLGQSHYEQYF. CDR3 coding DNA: TGTGCCAGCAGCTTGGGACAGAGTCACTACGAGCAGTACTTC. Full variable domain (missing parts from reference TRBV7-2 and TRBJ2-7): GAGVSQSPSNKVTEKGKDVELRCDPISGHTALYWYRQSLGQGLEFLIYFQGNSAPDKSGLPSDRFSAERTGGSVSTLTIQRTQQEDSAVYLCASSLGQSHYEQYFGPGTRLTVT.

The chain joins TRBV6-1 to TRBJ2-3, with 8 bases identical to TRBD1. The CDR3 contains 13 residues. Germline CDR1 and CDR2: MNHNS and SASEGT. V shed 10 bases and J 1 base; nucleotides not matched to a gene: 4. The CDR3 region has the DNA TGTGCCATCCAGACAGGGGGCACAGATACGCAGTATTTT. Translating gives CAIQTGGTDTQYF.

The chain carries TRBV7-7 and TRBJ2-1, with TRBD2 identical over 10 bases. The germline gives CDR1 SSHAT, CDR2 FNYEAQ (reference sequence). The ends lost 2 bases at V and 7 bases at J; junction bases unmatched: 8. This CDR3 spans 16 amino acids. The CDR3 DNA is TGTGCCAGCAGCTTAAACGAGCGGGAGGGCCTAAATGAGCAGTTCTTC. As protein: CASSLNEREGLNEQFF.

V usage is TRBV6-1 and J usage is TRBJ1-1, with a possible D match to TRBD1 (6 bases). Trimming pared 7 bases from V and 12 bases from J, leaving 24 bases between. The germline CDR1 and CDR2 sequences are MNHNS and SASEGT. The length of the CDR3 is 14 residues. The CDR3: CASTELDRPRSPFF. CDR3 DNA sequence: TGTGCCAGCACGGAATTAGACAGGCCTCGCTCACCTTTCTTT.

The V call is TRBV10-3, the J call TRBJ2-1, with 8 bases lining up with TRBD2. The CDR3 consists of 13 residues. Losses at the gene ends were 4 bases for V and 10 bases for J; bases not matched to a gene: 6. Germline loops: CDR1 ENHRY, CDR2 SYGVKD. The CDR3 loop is CAISGGTSSEQFF. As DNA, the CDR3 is TGTGCCATCAGTGGTGGGACTAGTTCAGAGCAGTTCTTC.

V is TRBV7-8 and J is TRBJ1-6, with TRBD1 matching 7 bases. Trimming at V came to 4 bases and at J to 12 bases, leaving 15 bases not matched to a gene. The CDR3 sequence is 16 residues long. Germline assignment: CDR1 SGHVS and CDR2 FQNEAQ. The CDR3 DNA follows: TGTGCCAGCAGCTACCAAGACAGGGCTAGGTTTAAACCCCTCCACTTT. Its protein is CASSYQDRARFKPLHF.

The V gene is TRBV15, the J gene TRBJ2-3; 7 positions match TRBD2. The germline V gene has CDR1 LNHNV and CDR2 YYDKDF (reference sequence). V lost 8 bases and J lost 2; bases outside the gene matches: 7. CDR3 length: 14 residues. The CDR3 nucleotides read TGTGCCACCGAAACTAGCGAGAACACAGATACGCAGTATTTT. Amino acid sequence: CATETSENTDTQYF. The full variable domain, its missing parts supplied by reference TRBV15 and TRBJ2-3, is DAMVIQNPRYQVTQFGKPVTLSCSQTLNHNVMYWYQQKSSQAPKLLFHYYDKDFNNEADTPDNFQSRRPNTSFCFLDIRSPGLGDTAMYLCATETSENTDTQYFGPGTRLTVL.

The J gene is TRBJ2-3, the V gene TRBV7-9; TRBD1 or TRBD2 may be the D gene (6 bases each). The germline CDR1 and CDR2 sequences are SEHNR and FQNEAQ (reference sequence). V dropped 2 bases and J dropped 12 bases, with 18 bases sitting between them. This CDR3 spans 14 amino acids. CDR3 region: CASSLFVSGAPQYF. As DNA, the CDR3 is TGTGCCAGCAGCTTATTCGTTTCGGGGGCGCCCCAGTATTTT.

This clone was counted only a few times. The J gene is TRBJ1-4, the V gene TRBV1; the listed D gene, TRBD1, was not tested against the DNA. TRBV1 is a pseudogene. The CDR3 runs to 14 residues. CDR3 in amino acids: CTSRLHTGREKLFF. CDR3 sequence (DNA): TGCACCAGCAGGCTTCACACAGGAAGGGAAAAACTGTTTTTT.

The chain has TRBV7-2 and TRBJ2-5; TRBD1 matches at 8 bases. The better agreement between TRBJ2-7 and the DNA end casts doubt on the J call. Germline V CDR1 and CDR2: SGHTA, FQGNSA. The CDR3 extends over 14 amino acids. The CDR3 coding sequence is TGTGCCAGCAGCAACCTAGACAGGGGATACGAGCAGTACTTC. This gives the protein CASSNLDRGYEQYF.

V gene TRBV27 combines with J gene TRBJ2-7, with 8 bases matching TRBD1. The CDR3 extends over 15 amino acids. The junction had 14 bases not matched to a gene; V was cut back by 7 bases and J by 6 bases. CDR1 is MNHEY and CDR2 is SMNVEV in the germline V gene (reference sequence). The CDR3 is CASILIGQGYCEQYF. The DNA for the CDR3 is TGTGCCAGCATCCTCATTGGACAGGGATATTGCGAGCAGTACTTC.

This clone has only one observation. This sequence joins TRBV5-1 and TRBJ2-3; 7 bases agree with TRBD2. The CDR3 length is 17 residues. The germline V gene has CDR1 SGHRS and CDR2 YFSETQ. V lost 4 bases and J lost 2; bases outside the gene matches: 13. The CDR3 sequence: CASSGRTLAVHTDTQYF. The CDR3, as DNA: TGCGCCAGCAGCGGAAGGACGCTAGCGGTGCACACAGATACGCAGTATTTT.

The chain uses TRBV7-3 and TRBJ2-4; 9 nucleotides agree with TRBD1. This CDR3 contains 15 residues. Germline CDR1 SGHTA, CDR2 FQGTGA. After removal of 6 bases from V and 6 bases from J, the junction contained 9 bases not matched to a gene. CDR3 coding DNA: TGTGCCAGCAGTTTTACAGGGGGCTTGGGAAACATTCAGTACTTC. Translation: CASSFTGGLGNIQYF.

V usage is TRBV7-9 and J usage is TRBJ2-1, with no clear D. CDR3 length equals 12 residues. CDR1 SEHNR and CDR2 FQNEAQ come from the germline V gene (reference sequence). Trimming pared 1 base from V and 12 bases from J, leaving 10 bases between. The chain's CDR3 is CASSLVGDPQFF. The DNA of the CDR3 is TGTGCCAGCAGCTTAGTAGGAGACCCGCAGTTCTTC.

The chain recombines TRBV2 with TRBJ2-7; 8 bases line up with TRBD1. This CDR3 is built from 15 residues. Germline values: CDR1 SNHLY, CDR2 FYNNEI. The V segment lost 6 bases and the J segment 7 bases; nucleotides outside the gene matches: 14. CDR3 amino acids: CASSPDPQGAREQYF. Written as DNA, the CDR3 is TGTGCCAGCAGCCCTGACCCGCAGGGGGCAAGGGAGCAGTACTTC.

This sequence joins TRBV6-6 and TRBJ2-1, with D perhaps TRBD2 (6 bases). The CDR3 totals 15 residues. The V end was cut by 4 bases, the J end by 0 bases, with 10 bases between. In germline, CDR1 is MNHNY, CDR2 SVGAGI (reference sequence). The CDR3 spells CASSSRESSYNEQFF. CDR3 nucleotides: TGTGCCAGCAGTTCACGGGAGAGCTCCTACAATGAGCAGTTCTTC.

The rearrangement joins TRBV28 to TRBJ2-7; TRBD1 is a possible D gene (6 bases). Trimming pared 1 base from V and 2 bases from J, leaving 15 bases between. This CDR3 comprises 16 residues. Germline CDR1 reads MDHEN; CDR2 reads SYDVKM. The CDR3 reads CASSLFVGAVAYEQYF. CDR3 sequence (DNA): TGTGCCAGCAGTTTATTCGTGGGGGCGGTCGCCTACGAGCAGTACTTC.

The CDR3 loop is CAISESVGTYNEQFF. The CDR3 nucleotides are TGTGCCATCAGTGAGTCAGTCGGGACTTACAATGAGCAGTTCTTC. The rearrangement uses TRBV10-3 and TRBJ2-1, with D perhaps matching TRBD2 (6 bases). CDR1 is ENHRY and CDR2 is SYGVKD in the germline V gene. Trimming removed 0 bases at V and 4 bases at J, with 10 bases between. This CDR3 region has 15 residues.

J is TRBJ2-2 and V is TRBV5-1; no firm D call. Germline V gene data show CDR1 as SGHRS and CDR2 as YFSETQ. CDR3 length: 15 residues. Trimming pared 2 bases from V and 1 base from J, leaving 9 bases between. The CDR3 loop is CASSLSNRNTGELFF. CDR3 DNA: TGCGCCAGCAGCTTAAGTAACAGGAACACCGGGGAGCTGTTTTTT. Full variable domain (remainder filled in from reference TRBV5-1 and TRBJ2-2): KAGVTQTPRYLIKTRGQQVTLSCSPISGHRSVSWYQQTPGQGLQFLFEYFSETQRNKGNFPGRFSGRQFSNSRSEMNVSTLELGDSALYLCASSLSNRNTGELFFGEGSRLTVL.

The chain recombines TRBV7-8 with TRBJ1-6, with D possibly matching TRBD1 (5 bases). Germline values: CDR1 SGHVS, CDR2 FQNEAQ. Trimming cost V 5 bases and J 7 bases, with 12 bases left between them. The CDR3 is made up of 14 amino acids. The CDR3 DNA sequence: TGTGCCAGCAGCGGATGGGGGAAGAATTCACCCCTCCACTTT. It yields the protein CASSGWGKNSPLHF.

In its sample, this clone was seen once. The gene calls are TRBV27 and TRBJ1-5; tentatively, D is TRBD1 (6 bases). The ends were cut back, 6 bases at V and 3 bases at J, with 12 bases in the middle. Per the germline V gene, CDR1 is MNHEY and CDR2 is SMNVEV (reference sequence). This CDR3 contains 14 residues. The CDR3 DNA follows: TGTGCCAGCAGCCGGACAGTTGACAATCAGCCCCAGCATTTT. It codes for CASSRTVDNQPQHF.

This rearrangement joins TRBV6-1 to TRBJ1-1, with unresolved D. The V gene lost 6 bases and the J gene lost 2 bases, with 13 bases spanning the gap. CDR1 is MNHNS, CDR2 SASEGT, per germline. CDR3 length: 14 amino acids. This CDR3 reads CASSARRDNTEAFF. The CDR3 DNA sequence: TGTGCCAGCAGCGCTAGGAGGGATAACACTGAAGCTTTCTTT.